Listed below are T cell receptor beta chains from one sample, sequenced in a study of shared clonotypes between healthy human individuals. TCRdb's copy holds only in-frame clones and misses some; the assay was immunoSEQ multiplex PCR. Among about 610,000 clones listed, approximately 96% were seen once. Sequenced material: naive CD8+ T cells sorted from blood. The receptors were gathered from a woman in her 30s in good health. Each CDR3 is given with its conserved first and last residue. The D gene is left open where the match is weak. Only part of the rows carry a size: once, few, many, or a class if the clone is expanded.

V gene	J gene	D gene	clone size	CDR3 protein	CDR3 DNA
TRBV5-4	TRBJ2-5	NA	NA	CASSGLQGRETQYF	TGTGCCAGCAGCGGACTACAGGGGCGGGAGACCCAGTACTTC
TRBV6-5	TRBJ1-2	NA	NA	CASSSGLGWGYGYTF	TGTGCCAGCAGCTCTGGCCTGGGCTGGGGCTATGGCTACACCTTC
TRBV28	TRBJ2-7	NA	NA	CASADYEQYF	TGTGCCAGCGCCGACTACGAGCAGTACTTC
TRBV6-1	TRBJ2-5	NA	NA	CASSDSETQYF	TGTGCCAGCAGTGATTCGGAGACCCAGTACTTC
TRBV6-6	TRBJ2-3	NA	NA	CASSYSSRDTQYF	TGTGCCAGCAGTTACTCTTCCCGAGATACGCAGTATTTT
TRBV5-6	TRBJ1-2	NA	NA	CASSFNRQARGYGYTF	TGTGCCAGCAGCTTCAACCGACAGGCCCGTGGCTATGGCTACACCTTC
TRBV4-1	TRBJ2-1	TRBD2	once	CASSQVSSGAYNEQFF	TGCGCCAGCAGCCAAGTTAGCAGCGGGGCTTACAATGAGCAGTTCTTC
TRBV5-6	TRBJ1-6	NA	NA	CASTLSSHSPLHF	TGTGCCAGCACCCTCTCGTCCCATTCACCCCTCCACTTT
TRBV5-1	TRBJ2-1	NA	NA	CASSLAPPISPPGDEQFF	TGCGCCAGCAGCTTGGCTCCCCCTATTAGCCCCCCTGGGGATGAGCAGTTCTTC
TRBV13	TRBJ2-1	NA	NA	CASSLVSGVSYNEQFF	TGTGCCAGCAGCTTAGTCAGCGGAGTCTCCTACAATGAGCAGTTCTTC
TRBV4-1	TRBJ1-5	NA	NA	CASSRDPNQPQHF	TGCGCCAGCAGCCGAGACCCCAATCAGCCCCAGCATTTT
TRBV19	TRBJ1-1	TRBD1	NA	CASSKQGDGPNTEAFF	TGTGCCAGTAGTAAACAGGGGGATGGGCCGAACACTGAAGCTTTCTTT
TRBV7-8	TRBJ2-2	TRBD2	NA	CASSLVVLAGSNTGELFF	TGTGCCAGCAGCTTAGTGGTTCTAGCGGGTTCGAACACCGGGGAGCTGTTTTTT
TRBV21-1	TRBJ2-7	NA	NA	CASSKFGTGNEQYF	NA
TRBV7-9	TRBJ2-1	TRBD2	NA	CASSFGGSSYNEQFF	TGTGCCAGCAGCTTCGGGGGGAGCTCCTACAATGAGCAGTTCTTC
TRBV7-8	TRBJ1-5	TRBD1	NA	CASSWGQGGLNQPQHF	TGTGCCAGCAGCTGGGGACAGGGCGGGCTGAATCAGCCCCAGCATTTT
TRBV14	TRBJ2-5	NA	NA	CASSQASEETQYF	TGTGCCAGCAGCCAAGCCTCAGAAGAGACCCAGTACTTC
TRBV28	TRBJ2-3	NA	NA	CASSTTKPSLGGLTDTQYF	TGTGCCAGCAGTACAACCAAACCCTCTTTAGGTGGGCTAACAGATACGCAGTATTTT
TRBV11-1	TRBJ2-3	TRBD1	NA	CASSVTGTGGSRDTQYF	TGTGCCAGCAGCGTAACCGGGACAGGGGGTAGCAGGGATACGCAGTATTTT
TRBV7-6	TRBJ1-2	TRBD1	NA	CASSPTGFYGYTF	TGTGCCAGCAGCCCGACAGGGTTCTATGGCTACACCTTC
TRBV4-1	TRBJ1-1	NA	NA	CASSPAIVSNTEAFF	TGCGCCAGCAGCCCAGCTATCGTCTCGAACACTGAAGCTTTCTTT
TRBV9	TRBJ2-7	NA	NA	CASSVGISVTYEQYF	TGTGCCAGCAGCGTAGGGATAAGCGTGACCTACGAGCAGTACTTC
TRBV5-4	TRBJ2-3	TRBD2	NA	CASSFLAGAPDTQYF	TGTGCCAGCAGCTTTCTAGCGGGAGCTCCAGATACGCAGTATTTT
TRBV25-1	TRBJ1-1	TRBD1	NA	CASSEYRGNTEAFF	TGTGCCAGCAGTGAGTACAGGGGAAACACTGAAGCTTTCTTT
TRBV5-1	TRBJ2-1	TRBD2	NA	CASSSSGPREHEQFF	TGCGCCAGCAGCTCTAGCGGACCCCGGGAACATGAGCAGTTCTTC
TRBV7-6	TRBJ2-7	TRBD2	NA	CASSPRLAGGLPGEQYF	TGTGCCAGCAGCCCGAGACTAGCGGGAGGTCTCCCGGGGGAGCAGTACTTC
TRBV5-6	TRBJ2-5	NA	NA	CASSLGGWETQYF	TGTGCCAGCAGCTTGGGGGGCTGGGAGACCCAGTACTTC
TRBV28	TRBJ2-7	TRBD1	NA	CASSFETGGNEQYF	TGTGCCAGCAGTTTTGAGACAGGGGGAAACGAGCAGTACTTC
TRBV15	TRBJ1-1	NA	NA	CATSRDPSGNTEAFF	TGTGCCACCAGCAGAGATCCCTCAGGGAACACTGAAGCTTTCTTT